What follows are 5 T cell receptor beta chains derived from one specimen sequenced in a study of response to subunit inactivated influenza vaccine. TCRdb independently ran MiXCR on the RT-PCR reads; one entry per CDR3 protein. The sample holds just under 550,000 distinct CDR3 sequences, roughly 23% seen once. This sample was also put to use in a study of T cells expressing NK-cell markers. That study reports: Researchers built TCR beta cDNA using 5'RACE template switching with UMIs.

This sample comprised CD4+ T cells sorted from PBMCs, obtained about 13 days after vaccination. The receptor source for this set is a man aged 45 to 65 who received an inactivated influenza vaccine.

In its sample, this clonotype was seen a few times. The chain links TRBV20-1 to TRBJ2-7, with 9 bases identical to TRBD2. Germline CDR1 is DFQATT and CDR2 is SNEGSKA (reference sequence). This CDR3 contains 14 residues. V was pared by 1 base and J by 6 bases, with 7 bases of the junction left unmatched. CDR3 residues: CSARVSSGNGEQYF. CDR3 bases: TGCAGTGCTAGAGTGTCTAGCGGGAATGGCGAGCAGTACTTC.

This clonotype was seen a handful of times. DNA for the CDR3: TGTGCCAGCGGCAAACCACCTAGCGGGACCGCCTACGAGCAGTACTTC. As protein: CASGKPPSGTAYEQYF. The rearrangement joins TRBV6-2 or TRBV6-3 to TRBJ2-7; 9 positions match TRBD2. Germline lookup yields CDR1 MNHEY and CDR2 SVGEGT. V shed 8 bases and J 2 bases; nucleotides not matched to a gene: 13. The CDR3 runs 16 residues.

CDR3 amino acids: CASSGGLAAGNEQFF. The CDR3, as DNA: TGTGCCAGCAGCGGCGGACTAGCGGCGGGCAATGAGCAGTTCTTC. The chain combines TRBV9 with TRBJ2-1; 10 nucleotides match TRBD2. CDR3 length equals 15 residues. In germline, CDR1 is SGDLS, CDR2 YYNGEE. Losses at the gene ends were 3 bases for V and 6 bases for J; bases not matched to a gene: 6.

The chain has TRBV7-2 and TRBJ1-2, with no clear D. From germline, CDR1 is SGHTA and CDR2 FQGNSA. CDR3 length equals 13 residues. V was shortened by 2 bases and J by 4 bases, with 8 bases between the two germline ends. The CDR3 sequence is CASSLSDVYGYTF. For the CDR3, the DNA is TGTGCCAGCAGCTTAAGTGACGTCTATGGCTACACCTTC.

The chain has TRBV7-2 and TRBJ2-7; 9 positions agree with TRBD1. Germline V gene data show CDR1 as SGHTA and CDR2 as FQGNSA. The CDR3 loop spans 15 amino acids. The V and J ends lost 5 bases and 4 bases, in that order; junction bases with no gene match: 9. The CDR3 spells CASSALGGTGYEQYF. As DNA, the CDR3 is TGTGCCAGCAGCGCTCTTGGAGGGACAGGGTACGAGCAGTACTTC.